These T cell receptor beta chains were read from a single sample in a study of blood T cells in healthy people across ages. TCRdb redid the calling of the 5' RACE reads with MiXCR, one entry per CDR3 protein. The data hold 1.8 million or so distinct CDR3 sequences, with about two fifths observed a single time. Sequenced sample: blood. The receptor set was obtained from a human donor in good health. Both conserved end residues are part of each CDR3. The order of the fields is D gene, J gene, clone size, V gene, CDR3 DNA, CDR3 protein. D genes are given only for firm matches. Size is stated for part of the rows, as once, few or many counts, or as a class when the clone is expanded.

- | TRBJ1-2 | few | TRBV12-3/TRBV12-4 | TGTGCCAGCAGTCAACTATTTAGGGGCTACACCTTC | CASSQLFRGYTF
- | TRBJ2-7 | few | TRBV30 | TGTGCCTGGAGTCAGGACAGCTCCTACGAGCAGTACTTC | CAWSQDSSYEQYF
- | TRBJ1-2 | few | TRBV6-2/TRBV6-3 | TGTGCCAGCAGTCCGCCCGGGTCCTTCTATGGCTACACCTTC | CASSPPGSFYGYTF
TRBD2 | TRBJ2-3 | once | TRBV7-9 | TGTGCCAGCAGCTCCGTAGCGGGCCCTAGCACAGATACGCAGTATTTT | CASSSVAGPSTDTQYF
- | TRBJ1-2 | - | TRBV20-1 | TGCAGTGCTAGAGATACCGGGGGTGGCTATGGCTACACCTTC | CSARDTGGGYGYTF
- | TRBJ1-4 | - | TRBV6-5 | TGTGCCAGCAGTTACTCGACAGTTCCTCAAATAGAAAACCTGTTTTTT | CASSYSTVPQIENLFF
- | TRBJ2-5 | once | TRBV2 | TGTGCCAGCAGTGCGACGGCCGGAACCTCCCAAGAGACCCAGTACTTC | CASSATAGTSQETQYF
- | TRBJ1-5 | - | TRBV3-1 | TGTGCCAGCAGCCAAGATGCCAGGGTCAATCAGCCCCAGCATTTT | CASSQDARVNQPQHF
- | TRBJ2-3 | - | TRBV11-2 | TGTGCCAGCAGCTTACGGCCATGGGATACGCAGTATTTT | CASSLRPWDTQYF
- | TRBJ1-2 | - | TRBV12-3/TRBV12-4 | TGTGCCAGCAGATTTGACAGTGCGTATGGCTACACCTTC | CASRFDSAYGYTF
TRBD2 | TRBJ2-3 | - | TRBV7-2 | TGTGCCAGCAGCACTAAAAGCGGGGGTAGCGGTACGCAGTATTTT | CASSTKSGGSGTQYF
- | TRBJ2-3 | - | TRBV21-1 | TGTGCCAGCAGCAAAGTTTTGGATGCGCAGTATTTT | CASSKVLDAQYF
TRBD1 | TRBJ2-7 | few | TRBV27 | TGTGCCAGCAGTTTATACGGACAGGGGGCTATCGAGCAGTACTTC | CASSLYGQGAIEQYF
- | TRBJ2-2 | - | TRBV20-1 | TGCAGTGCTAGTTCCAGAAACGCCGGGGAGCTGTTTTTT | CSASSRNAGELFF
- | TRBJ1-2 | - | TRBV4-1 | TGCGCCAGCAGCCTAACTCCGGAACAGGGTACTGGCTACACCTTC | CASSLTPEQGTGYTF
- | TRBJ2-7 | - | TRBV24-1 | TGTGCCACCAGTGATCCCCGGACTCGAGATACCCAGTACTTC | CATSDPRTRDTQYF
- | TRBJ1-2 | few | TRBV30 | TGTGCCTGGAGTCCACAATCGGGCTACACCTTC | CAWSPQSGYTF
- | TRBJ2-5 | few | TRBV12-3/TRBV12-4 | TGTGCCTGCAGACGCGGGGGCACATCCCAAGAGACCCAGTACTTC | CACRRGGTSQETQYF
- | TRBJ2-7 | - | TRBV28 | TGTGCCAGCAGTTCGTTACGGGTCGAGCAGTACTTC | CASSSLRVEQYF
- | TRBJ1-6 | few | TRBV9 | TGTGCCAGCAGCGTAGAAGGCGAGGTATCACCCCTCCACTTT | CASSVEGEVSPLHF
- | TRBJ2-7 | - | TRBV20-1 | TGCAGTGCTAGTCCAGACACCCCCTACGAGCAGTACTTC | CSASPDTPYEQYF
TRBD1 | TRBJ1-2 | - | TRBV5-5 | TGTGCCAGCAGCTTGACGACTGACAGGGTCTATGGCTACACCTTC | CASSLTTDRVYGYTF
- | TRBJ2-3 | many | TRBV12-3/TRBV12-4 | TGTGCCAGCAGCCGTAATACGCAGTATTTT | CASSRNTQYF
- | TRBJ2-1 | - | TRBV29-1 | TGCAGCGTTGGGACAGAACATTCGCTGGTCGATGAGCAGTTCTTC | CSVGTEHSLVDEQFF
TRBD1 | TRBJ2-6 | - | TRBV7-2 | TGTGCCAGCAGCTTAGAGGGACAGGGGGTGGCTGGGGCCAACGTCCTGACTTTC | CASSLEGQGVAGANVLTF
- | TRBJ2-1 | many | TRBV7-3 | TGTGCCAGCAGCTTAACCAGGGGAATGAACAATGAGCAGTTCTTC | CASSLTRGMNNEQFF
TRBD1 | TRBJ2-4 | few | TRBV7-9 | TGTGCCAGCAGCTTATACTGGAGGGGACAGGAAAACATTCAGTACTTC | CASSLYWRGQENIQYF
TRBD2 | TRBJ2-5 | few | TRBV29-1 | TGCAGCACTGGGACTAGCGGGGTTCCCCAAGAGACCCAGTACTTC | CSTGTSGVPQETQYF
- | TRBJ1-6 | - | TRBV27 | TGTGCCAGCAGTTTATCAGCCCACCCGGGTTCACCCCTCCACTTT | CASSLSAHPGSPLHF
- | TRBJ2-4 | many | TRBV9 | TGTGCCAGCAGCCCTAGCTGGGACATTCAGTACTTC | CASSPSWDIQYF
- | TRBJ1-6 | - | TRBV10-3 | TGTGCCATCAGTTCATCTATCAGTGCTAATTCACCCCTCCACTTT | CAISSSISANSPLHF
- | TRBJ1-2 | few | TRBV24-1 | TGTGCCACCAGTGGTGGGGACGTAATCTATGGCTACACCTTC | CATSGGDVIYGYTF
- | TRBJ1-2 | - | TRBV3-1 | TGTGCCGGCAGCCAAGAAGTATCTTATGGCTACACCTTC | CAGSQEVSYGYTF
- | TRBJ1-4 | - | TRBV20-1 | TGCAGTGCTAGAGGAACCACAGGGCTCGGCGAAAAACTGTTTTTT | CSARGTTGLGEKLFF
- | TRBJ2-5 | few | TRBV28 | TGTGCCAGCAGTTTATTGTCTGGACGGCTTGTTAGGGAGCAGTACTTC | CASSLLSGRLVREQYF